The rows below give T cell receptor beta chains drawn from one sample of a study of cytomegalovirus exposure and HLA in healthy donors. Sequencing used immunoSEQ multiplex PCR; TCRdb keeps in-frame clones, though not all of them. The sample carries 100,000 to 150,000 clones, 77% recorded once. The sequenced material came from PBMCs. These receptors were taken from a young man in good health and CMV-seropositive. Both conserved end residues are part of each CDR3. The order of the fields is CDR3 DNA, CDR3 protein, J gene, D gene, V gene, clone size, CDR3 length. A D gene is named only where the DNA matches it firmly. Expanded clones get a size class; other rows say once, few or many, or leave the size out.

CDR3nt: TGCAGCGTCCAGACCGGGACTAGCGGGAACTACGAGCAGTACTTC
CDR3aa: CSVQTGTSGNYEQYF
j_gene: TRBJ2-7
d_gene: TRBD2
v_gene: TRBV29-1
abundance: NA
len: 15

CDR3nt: TGTGCCAGCAGTTACGGGACAGGGATCCACGAGCAGTACTTC
CDR3aa: CASSYGTGIHEQYF
j_gene: TRBJ2-7
d_gene: TRBD1
v_gene: TRBV6-5
abundance: NA
len: 14

CDR3nt: TGTGCTAGCAGCCAACTAGCGGGAGGCCCATCTACGCAGTATTTT
CDR3aa: CASSQLAGGPSTQYF
j_gene: TRBJ2-3
d_gene: TRBD2
v_gene: TRBV7-7
abundance: NA
len: 15

CDR3nt: TGTGCCAGCAGCTTGGGAACAGATTACAATGAGCAGTTCTTC
CDR3aa: CASSLGTDYNEQFF
j_gene: TRBJ2-1
d_gene: NA
v_gene: TRBV5-6
abundance: NA
len: 14

CDR3nt: TGTGCCAGCAGTAAAGGGGTCCCGACCTCCTACAATGAGCAGTTCTTC
CDR3aa: CASSKGVPTSYNEQFF
j_gene: TRBJ2-1
d_gene: NA
v_gene: TRBV27
abundance: few
len: 16

CDR3nt: TGTGCCAGCAGCTTAGGGACAGGACGGGTGATGAACACTGAAGCTTTCTTT
CDR3aa: CASSLGTGRVMNTEAFF
j_gene: TRBJ1-1
d_gene: TRBD1
v_gene: TRBV11-2
abundance: few
len: 17

CDR3nt: TGTGCCAGCAGCGTAGCAGTAAATGAGCAGTTCTTC
CDR3aa: CASSVAVNEQFF
j_gene: TRBJ2-1
d_gene: NA
v_gene: TRBV9
abundance: NA
len: 12

CDR3nt: TGCAGTGCAACAAACACTGAAGCTTTCTTT
CDR3aa: CSATNTEAFF
j_gene: TRBJ1-1
d_gene: NA
v_gene: TRBV20-1
abundance: NA
len: 10

CDR3nt: TGTGCCAGCAGTGCATCGGACACCACCTTGGGGAATTCACCCCTCCACTTT
CDR3aa: CASSASDTTLGNSPLHF
j_gene: TRBJ1-6
d_gene: NA
v_gene: TRBV2
abundance: NA
len: 17

CDR3nt: TGTGCCAGCAGCGGCCTGACAGGGCTTAGCTCCTACAATGAGCAGTTCTTC
CDR3aa: CASSGLTGLSSYNEQFF
j_gene: TRBJ2-1
d_gene: TRBD1
v_gene: TRBV2
abundance: NA
len: 17

CDR3nt: TGTGCCAGCAGCTCGCAGGGGATTTTGGATGAGCAGTTCTTC
CDR3aa: CASSSQGILDEQFF
j_gene: TRBJ2-1
d_gene: NA
v_gene: TRBV7-6
abundance: few
len: 14

CDR3nt: TGCGCCAGCAGCCAAGAAATTCCTCGTTCTAGCGGGAGCCGGTACGAGCAGTACTTC
CDR3aa: CASSQEIPRSSGSRYEQYF
j_gene: TRBJ2-7
d_gene: TRBD2
v_gene: TRBV4-1
abundance: once
len: 19

CDR3nt: TGTGCCAGCAGCCAAAACAGGGGTGCCACCATATATTTT
CDR3aa: CASSQNRGATIYF
j_gene: TRBJ1-3
d_gene: TRBD1
v_gene: TRBV14
abundance: few
len: 13

CDR3nt: TGCGCCAGCAGCTCGACTAGCGGGGGGGCAGATGAGCAGTTCTTC
CDR3aa: CASSSTSGGADEQFF
j_gene: TRBJ2-1
d_gene: TRBD2
v_gene: TRBV5-1
abundance: few
len: 15

CDR3nt: TGTGCCATCAACCGAGGAAGATTGGACACTGAAGCTTTCTTT
CDR3aa: CAINRGRLDTEAFF
j_gene: TRBJ1-1
d_gene: NA
v_gene: TRBV10-3
abundance: few
len: 14

CDR3nt: TGTGCCAGCAGCGGAGACCTAGTCCCGTCTAGAAACGAGCAGTTCTTC
CDR3aa: CASSGDLVPSRNEQFF
j_gene: TRBJ2-1
d_gene: NA
v_gene: TRBV9
abundance: few
len: 16

CDR3nt: TGTGCCAGCAGCGCCGGGACAGGGCTCGGCTACACCTTC
CDR3aa: CASSAGTGLGYTF
j_gene: TRBJ1-2
d_gene: TRBD1
v_gene: TRBV6-5
abundance: once
len: 13

CDR3nt: TGTGCCAGCAGCCCGGGACTAGGGTCCAACGAGCAGTACTTC
CDR3aa: CASSPGLGSNEQYF
j_gene: TRBJ2-7
d_gene: TRBD2
v_gene: TRBV4-2
abundance: NA
len: 14

CDR3nt: TGTACCATCGGGCTAGCGGGAGCCGGGGAGCTGTTTTTT
CDR3aa: CTIGLAGAGELFF
j_gene: TRBJ2-2
d_gene: TRBD2
v_gene: TRBV10-3
abundance: NA
len: 13

CDR3nt: TGTGCCAGCTCACCACCCGCCAGAATACGCTCTGGAAACACCATATATTTT
CDR3aa: CASSPPARIRSGNTIYF
j_gene: TRBJ1-3
d_gene: NA
v_gene: TRBV18
abundance: NA
len: 17

CDR3nt: TGCGCCAGCAGTGAGGGGAGACAGGGGGCGGGGGAGCAGTACTTC
CDR3aa: CASSEGRQGAGEQYF
j_gene: TRBJ2-7
d_gene: TRBD1
v_gene: TRBV10-1
abundance: NA
len: 15

CDR3nt: TGCAGCGTTGAATATACTAGCGGGGGGCACTACAATGAGCAGTTCTTC
CDR3aa: CSVEYTSGGHYNEQFF
j_gene: TRBJ2-1
d_gene: TRBD2
v_gene: TRBV29-1
abundance: NA
len: 16

CDR3nt: TGTGCCAGTAGTATGGGCCGAAGCCTTCAGGAAGCTTTCTTT
CDR3aa: CASSMGRSLQEAFF
j_gene: TRBJ1-1
d_gene: NA
v_gene: TRBV19
abundance: NA
len: 14

CDR3nt: TGTGCCAGCAGCTTGGGGCAGGAGGGCAACTATGGCTACACCTTC
CDR3aa: CASSLGQEGNYGYTF
j_gene: TRBJ1-2
d_gene: NA
v_gene: TRBV5-4
abundance: NA
len: 15

CDR3nt: TGTGCCAGCAGCCAAGAGGTAAGGTCGGTGGGACTTTTGGATTATGGCTACACCTTC
CDR3aa: CASSQEVRSVGLLDYGYTF
j_gene: TRBJ1-2
d_gene: NA
v_gene: TRBV14
abundance: NA
len: 19

CDR3nt: TGCGCCAGCAGCTTGGCCGGACAGGGTGCAGATTCACCCCTCCACTTT
CDR3aa: CASSLAGQGADSPLHF
j_gene: TRBJ1-6
d_gene: TRBD1
v_gene: TRBV5-1
abundance: NA
len: 16

CDR3nt: TGTGCCAGCATTCCTAGCGGGGCTAGCTCCTACGAGCAGTACTTC
CDR3aa: CASIPSGASSYEQYF
j_gene: TRBJ2-7
d_gene: TRBD2
v_gene: TRBV28
abundance: NA
len: 15

CDR3nt: TGTGCCAGCAGCCCCCGACAGGGGGCGCCTGGCTACACCTTC
CDR3aa: CASSPRQGAPGYTF
j_gene: TRBJ1-2
d_gene: TRBD1
v_gene: TRBV27
abundance: NA
len: 14

CDR3nt: TGTGCCAGCATGCTACAGGGGATAGAGCAGTACTTC
CDR3aa: CASMLQGIEQYF
j_gene: TRBJ2-7
d_gene: TRBD1
v_gene: TRBV2
abundance: NA
len: 12

CDR3nt: TGTGCCAGCAGTTTATCAGGACAGGGGTTAGAGACCCAGTACTTC
CDR3aa: CASSLSGQGLETQYF
j_gene: TRBJ2-5
d_gene: TRBD1
v_gene: TRBV27
abundance: NA
len: 15

CDR3nt: TGTGCCAGCAGTTACTCCAACAATGAGCAGTTCTTC
CDR3aa: CASSYSNNEQFF
j_gene: TRBJ2-1
d_gene: NA
v_gene: TRBV6-5
abundance: NA
len: 12

CDR3nt: TGTGCCAGCAGTCCATTCGACTCATCGGGACAGGCAGAAGATACGCAGTATTTT
CDR3aa: CASSPFDSSGQAEDTQYF
j_gene: TRBJ2-3
d_gene: TRBD1
v_gene: TRBV27
abundance: NA
len: 18

CDR3nt: TGCGCCAGCAGCAAAACAGGCCCCGCATCCTACGAGCAGTACTTC
CDR3aa: CASSKTGPASYEQYF
j_gene: TRBJ2-7
d_gene: NA
v_gene: TRBV5-1
abundance: NA
len: 15

CDR3nt: TGTGCCAGCACCCCGGTGGGTGGGCACAATCAGCCCCAGCATTTT
CDR3aa: CASTPVGGHNQPQHF
j_gene: TRBJ1-5
d_gene: NA
v_gene: TRBV27
abundance: NA
len: 15

CDR3nt: TGCGCCAGCAGTGAGTCGACGGGGGGAATGGAGCCCCAGCATTTT
CDR3aa: CASSESTGGMEPQHF
j_gene: TRBJ1-5
d_gene: NA
v_gene: TRBV10-1
abundance: few
len: 15

CDR3nt: TGTGCCAGCAGCTTAGGGATGGGCCCGAACACTGAAGCTTTCTTT
CDR3aa: CASSLGMGPNTEAFF
j_gene: TRBJ1-1
d_gene: NA
v_gene: TRBV7-9
abundance: NA
len: 15

CDR3nt: TGTGCCAGCAGCGATACTAGCGGGAGAGCCCCCGGGGAGCTGTTTTTT
CDR3aa: CASSDTSGRAPGELFF
j_gene: TRBJ2-2
d_gene: TRBD2
v_gene: TRBV9
abundance: NA
len: 16

CDR3nt: TGTGCCAGCAGCACACAGGGTCTGGCAACTAATGAAAAACTGTTTTTT
CDR3aa: CASSTQGLATNEKLFF
j_gene: TRBJ1-4
d_gene: NA
v_gene: TRBV5-6
abundance: NA
len: 16

CDR3nt: TGTGCCAGCAGTGCCCAGTCCTACAATGAGCAGTTCTTC
CDR3aa: CASSAQSYNEQFF
j_gene: TRBJ2-1
d_gene: NA
v_gene: TRBV6-4
abundance: few
len: 13

CDR3nt: TGCGCCAGCAGCTTGGAGGGGACAGTCTTTGAAGCTTTCTTT
CDR3aa: CASSLEGTVFEAFF
j_gene: TRBJ1-1
d_gene: TRBD1
v_gene: TRBV5-1
abundance: NA
len: 14

CDR3nt: TGTGCCAGCAGTAGACAGGGGGCCTTATACGAGCAGTACTTC
CDR3aa: CASSRQGALYEQYF
j_gene: TRBJ2-7
d_gene: TRBD1
v_gene: TRBV6-1
abundance: NA
len: 14